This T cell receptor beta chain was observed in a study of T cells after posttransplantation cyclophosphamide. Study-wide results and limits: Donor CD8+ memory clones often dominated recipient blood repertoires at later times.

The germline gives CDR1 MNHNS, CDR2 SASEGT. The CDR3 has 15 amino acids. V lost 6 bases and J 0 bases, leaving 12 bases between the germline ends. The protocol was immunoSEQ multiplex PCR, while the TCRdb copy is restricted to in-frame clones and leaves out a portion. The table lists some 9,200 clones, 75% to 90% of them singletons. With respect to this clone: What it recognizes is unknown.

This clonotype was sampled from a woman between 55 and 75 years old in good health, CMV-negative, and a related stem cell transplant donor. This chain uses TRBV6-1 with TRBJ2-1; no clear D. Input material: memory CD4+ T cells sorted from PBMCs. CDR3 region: CASRERPSSYNEQFF. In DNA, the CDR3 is TGTGCCAGCAGGGAGCGCCCGAGCTCCTACAATGAGCAGTTCTTC.